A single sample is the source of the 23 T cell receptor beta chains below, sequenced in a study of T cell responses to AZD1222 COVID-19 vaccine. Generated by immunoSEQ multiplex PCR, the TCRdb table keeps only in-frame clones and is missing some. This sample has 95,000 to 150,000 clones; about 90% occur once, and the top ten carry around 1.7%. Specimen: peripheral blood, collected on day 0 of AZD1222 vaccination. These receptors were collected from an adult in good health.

The CDR3 sequence: CASSQVGQPLGYTF. For the CDR3, the DNA is TGTGCCAGCAGCCAAGTTGGGCAACCACTCGGCTACACCTTC. This sequence joins TRBV3-1 (or the pseudogene TRBV3-2) and TRBJ1-2; no reliable D call. V dropped 1 base and J dropped 8 bases, with 14 bases sitting between them. Germline values: CDR1 LGHDT, CDR2 YNNKEL (reference sequence). The CDR3 is made up of 14 amino acids.

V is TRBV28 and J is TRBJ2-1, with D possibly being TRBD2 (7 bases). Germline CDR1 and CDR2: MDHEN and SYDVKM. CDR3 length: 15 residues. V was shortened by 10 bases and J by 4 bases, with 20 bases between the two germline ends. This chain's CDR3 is CATGAPGGAYNEQFF. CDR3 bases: TGTGCCACCGGAGCCCCGGGGGGCGCTTACAATGAGCAGTTCTTC.

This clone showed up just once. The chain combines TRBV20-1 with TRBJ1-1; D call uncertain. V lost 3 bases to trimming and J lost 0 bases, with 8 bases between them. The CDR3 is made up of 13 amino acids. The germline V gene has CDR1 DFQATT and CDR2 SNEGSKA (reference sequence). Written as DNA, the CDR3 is TGCAGTGCTAGTTACAGCCTGAACACTGAAGCTTTCTTT. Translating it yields CSASYSLNTEAFF.

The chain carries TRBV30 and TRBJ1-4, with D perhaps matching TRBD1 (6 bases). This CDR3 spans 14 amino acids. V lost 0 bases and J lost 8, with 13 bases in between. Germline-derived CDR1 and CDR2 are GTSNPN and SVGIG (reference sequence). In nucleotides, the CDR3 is TGTGCCTGGAGTGTACAAGGGGGGGACGAAAAACTGTTTTTT. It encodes CAWSVQGGDEKLFF.

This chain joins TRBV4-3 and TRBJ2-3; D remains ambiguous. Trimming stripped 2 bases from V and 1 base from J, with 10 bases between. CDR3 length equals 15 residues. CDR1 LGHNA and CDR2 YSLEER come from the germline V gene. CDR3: CASSQRWVGTDTQYF. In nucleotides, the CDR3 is TGCGCCAGCAGCCAACGGTGGGTGGGCACAGATACGCAGTATTTT.

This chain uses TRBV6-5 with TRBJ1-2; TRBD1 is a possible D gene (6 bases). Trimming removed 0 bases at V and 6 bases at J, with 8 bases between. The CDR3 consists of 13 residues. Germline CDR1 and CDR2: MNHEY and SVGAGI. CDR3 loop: CASSYSRGNGYTF. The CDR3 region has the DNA TGTGCCAGCAGTTACTCCAGGGGTAATGGCTACACCTTC.

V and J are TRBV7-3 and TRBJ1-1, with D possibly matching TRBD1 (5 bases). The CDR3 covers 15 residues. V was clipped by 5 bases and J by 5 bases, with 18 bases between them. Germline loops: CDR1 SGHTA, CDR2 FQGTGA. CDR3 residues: CASSPFSGRGTEAFF. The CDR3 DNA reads TGTGCCAGCAGCCCGTTCTCAGGGCGGGGAACTGAAGCTTTCTTT.

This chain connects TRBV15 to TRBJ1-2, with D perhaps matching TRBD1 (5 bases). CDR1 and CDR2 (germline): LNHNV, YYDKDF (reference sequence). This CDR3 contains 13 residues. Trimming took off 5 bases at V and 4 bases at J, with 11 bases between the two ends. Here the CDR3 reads CATSAGQGYGYTF. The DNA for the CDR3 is TGTGCCACCAGCGCAGGGCAGGGCTATGGCTACACCTTC.

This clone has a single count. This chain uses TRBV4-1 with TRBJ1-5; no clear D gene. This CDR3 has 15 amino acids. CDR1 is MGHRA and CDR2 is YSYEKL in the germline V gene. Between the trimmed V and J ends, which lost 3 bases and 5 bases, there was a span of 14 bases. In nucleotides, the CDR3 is TGCGCCAGCAGCCACAATACCGGGGTTGATCAGCCCCAGCATTTT. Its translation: CASSHNTGVDQPQHF.

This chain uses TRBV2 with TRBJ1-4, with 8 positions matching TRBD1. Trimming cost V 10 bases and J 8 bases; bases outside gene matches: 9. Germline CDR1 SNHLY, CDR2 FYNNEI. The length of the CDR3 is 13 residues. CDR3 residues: CATRTGLAEKLFF. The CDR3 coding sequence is TGTGCCACCAGGACAGGGTTAGCGGAAAAACTGTTTTTT.

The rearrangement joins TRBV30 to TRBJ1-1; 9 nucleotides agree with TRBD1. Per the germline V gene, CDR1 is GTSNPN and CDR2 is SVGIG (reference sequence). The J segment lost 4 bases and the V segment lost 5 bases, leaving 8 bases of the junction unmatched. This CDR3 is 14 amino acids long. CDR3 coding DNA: TGTGCCTGGGGACAGGGGCGTTTAGGCACTGAAGCTTTCTTT. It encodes CAWGQGRLGTEAFF.

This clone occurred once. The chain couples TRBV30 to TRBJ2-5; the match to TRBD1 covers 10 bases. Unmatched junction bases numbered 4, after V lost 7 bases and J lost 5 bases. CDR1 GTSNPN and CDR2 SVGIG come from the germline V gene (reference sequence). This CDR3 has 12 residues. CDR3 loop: CALDRGMETQYF. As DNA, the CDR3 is TGTGCCTTGGACAGGGGGATGGAGACCCAGTACTTC. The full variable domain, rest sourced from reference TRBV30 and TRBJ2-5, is SQTIHQWPATLVQPVGSPLSLECTVEGTSNPNLYWYRQAAGRGLQLLFYSVGIGQISSEVPQNLSASRPQDRQFILSSKKLLLSDSGFYLCALDRGMETQYFGPGTRLLVL.

In DNA, the CDR3 is TGTGCCAGCAGTGAGGCCTACGAGCAGTACTTC. Translation: CASSEAYEQYF. The rearrangement joins TRBV2 to TRBJ2-7; D is unresolved. The CDR3 contains 11 residues. Germline-derived CDR1 and CDR2 are SNHLY and FYNNEI. Deletions cut 3 bases from V and 2 bases from J, with 2 bases between.

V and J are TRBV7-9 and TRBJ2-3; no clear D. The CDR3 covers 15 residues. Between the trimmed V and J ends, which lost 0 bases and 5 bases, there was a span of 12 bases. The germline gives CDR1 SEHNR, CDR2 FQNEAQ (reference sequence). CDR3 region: CASSLAEGGVDTQYF. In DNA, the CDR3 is TGTGCCAGCAGCTTAGCGGAAGGCGGCGTAGATACGCAGTATTTT.

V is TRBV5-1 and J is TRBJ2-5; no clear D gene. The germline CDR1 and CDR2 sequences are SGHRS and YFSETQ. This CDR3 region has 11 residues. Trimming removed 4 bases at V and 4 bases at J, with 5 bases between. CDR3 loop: CASSKRETQYF. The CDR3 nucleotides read TGCGCCAGCAGCAAAAGAGAGACCCAGTACTTC.

CDR3 amino acids: CASSLSGFSEKLFF. In DNA, the CDR3 is TGTGCCAGCAGCTTGTCAGGATTCTCTGAAAAACTGTTTTTT. The chain carries TRBV7-9 and TRBJ1-4, with unresolved D. In germline, CDR1 is SEHNR, CDR2 FQNEAQ (reference sequence). CDR3 length: 14 amino acids. V lost 3 bases to trimming and J lost 7 bases, with 12 bases between them.

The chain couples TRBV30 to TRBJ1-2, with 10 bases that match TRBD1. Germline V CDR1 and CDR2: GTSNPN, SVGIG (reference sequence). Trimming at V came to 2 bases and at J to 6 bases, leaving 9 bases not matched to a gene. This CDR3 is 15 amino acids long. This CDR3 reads CAWSLTSTGGDGYTF. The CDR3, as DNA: TGTGCCTGGAGTCTAACCTCGACAGGGGGCGATGGCTACACCTTC.

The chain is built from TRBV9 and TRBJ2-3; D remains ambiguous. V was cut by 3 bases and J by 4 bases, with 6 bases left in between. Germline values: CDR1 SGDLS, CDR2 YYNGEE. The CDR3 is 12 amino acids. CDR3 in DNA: TGTGCCAGCAGCGCCCTTTCAGATACGCAGTATTTT. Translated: CASSALSDTQYF.

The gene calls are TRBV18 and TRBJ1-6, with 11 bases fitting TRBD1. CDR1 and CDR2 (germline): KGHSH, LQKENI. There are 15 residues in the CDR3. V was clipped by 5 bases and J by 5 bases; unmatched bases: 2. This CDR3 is CASSLGQGDNSPLHF. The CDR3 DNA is TGTGCCAGCTCATTGGGACAGGGGGATAATTCACCCCTCCACTTT. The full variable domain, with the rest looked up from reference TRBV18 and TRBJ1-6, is NAGVMQNPRHLVRRRGQEARLRCSPMKGHSHVYWYRQLPEEGLKFMVYLQKENIIDESGMPKERFSAEFPKEGPSILRIQQVVRGDSAAYFCASSLGQGDNSPLHFGNGTRLTVT.

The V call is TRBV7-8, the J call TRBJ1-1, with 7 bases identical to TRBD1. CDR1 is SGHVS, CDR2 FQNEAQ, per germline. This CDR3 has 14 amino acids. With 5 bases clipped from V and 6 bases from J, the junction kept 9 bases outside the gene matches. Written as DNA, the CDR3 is TGTGCCAGCAGCGCACGAGACAGGGTCGCTGAAGCTTTCTTT. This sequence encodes CASSARDRVAEAFF.

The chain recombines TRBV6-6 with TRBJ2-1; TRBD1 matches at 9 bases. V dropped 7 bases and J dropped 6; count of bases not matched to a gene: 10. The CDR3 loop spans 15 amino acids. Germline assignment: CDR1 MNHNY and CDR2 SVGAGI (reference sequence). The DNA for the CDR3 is TGTGCCAGCAATACTAACAGGGGGCCAGGCAATGAGCAGTTCTTC. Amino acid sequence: CASNTNRGPGNEQFF.

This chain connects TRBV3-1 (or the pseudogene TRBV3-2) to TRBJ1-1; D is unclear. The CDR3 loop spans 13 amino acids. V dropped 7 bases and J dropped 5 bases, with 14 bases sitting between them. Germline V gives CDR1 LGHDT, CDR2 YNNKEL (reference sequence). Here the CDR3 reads CASNPRVGTEAFF. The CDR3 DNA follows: TGTGCCAGCAACCCACGAGTAGGGACTGAAGCTTTCTTT.

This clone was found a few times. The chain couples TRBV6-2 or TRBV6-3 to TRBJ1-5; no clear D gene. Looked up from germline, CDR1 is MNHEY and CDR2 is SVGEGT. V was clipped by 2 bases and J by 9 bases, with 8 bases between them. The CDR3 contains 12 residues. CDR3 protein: CASSYPPAPQHF. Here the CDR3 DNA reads TGTGCCAGCAGTTACCCCCCCGCGCCCCAGCATTTT.